Listed here are 31 T cell receptor beta chains from one sample, sequenced in a study of T cell responses to AZD1222 COVID-19 vaccine. Only in-frame clones appear in the TCRdb table, and some are missing; sequencing was by immunoSEQ multiplex PCR. There are 100,000 to 130,000 clones in the sample; 89% occur only once, and approximately 3.1% lies in the top ten. The sequenced sample was peripheral blood, obtained on day 0 of MenACWY control vaccination. These receptor sequences come from an adult in good health.

The chain links TRBV5-1 to TRBJ2-7, with D possibly matching TRBD1 (6 bases). The CDR3 covers 15 residues. Looked up from germline, CDR1 is SGHRS and CDR2 is YFSETQ. V was trimmed by 3 bases and J by 0 bases, leaving 13 bases between them. The CDR3 DNA is TGCGCCAGCAGCTGGACCAGGGGATTCTCCTACGAGCAGTACTTC. Encoded protein: CASSWTRGFSYEQYF. Full variable domain (missing parts from reference TRBV5-1 and TRBJ2-7): KAGVTQTPRYLIKTRGQQVTLSCSPISGHRSVSWYQQTPGQGLQFLFEYFSETQRNKGNFPGRFSGRQFSNSRSEMNVSTLELGDSALYLCASSWTRGFSYEQYFGPGTRLTVT.

J is TRBJ1-1 and V is TRBV7-9; D unclear. V lost 4 bases, J lost 3 bases, and 6 bases lay in between. The CDR3 totals 12 residues. The germline V gene has CDR1 SEHNR and CDR2 FQNEAQ (reference sequence). The CDR3 loop reads CASSYVDTEAFF. The CDR3 DNA reads as TGTGCCAGCAGCTATGTAGACACTGAAGCTTTCTTT.

This sequence joins TRBV5-4 and TRBJ1-1; 8 bases map to TRBD1. Looked up from germline, CDR1 is SGHNT and CDR2 is YYREEE (reference sequence). This CDR3 comprises 14 residues. V was pared by 4 bases and J by 4 bases, with 6 bases of the junction left unmatched. This chain's CDR3 is CASSPGGEGTEAFF. CDR3 sequence (DNA): TGTGCCAGCAGCCCAGGGGGCGAGGGCACTGAAGCTTTCTTT.

The chain joins TRBV5-1 to TRBJ2-2; TRBD1 might be the D (6 bases). V was shortened by 2 bases and J by 6 bases, with 11 bases between the two germline ends. This CDR3 is built from 14 residues. Germline V gives CDR1 SGHRS, CDR2 YFSETQ. The CDR3 region has the DNA TGCGCCAGCAGCTTTTCGGACAGTGCCGGGGAGCTGTTTTTT. It translates to CASSFSDSAGELFF.

The J gene is TRBJ2-4, the V gene TRBV3-1 (or the pseudogene TRBV3-2); the match to TRBD2 covers 7 bases. After removal of 2 bases from V and 1 base from J, the junction contained 11 bases not matched to a gene. Germline values: CDR1 LGHDT, CDR2 YNNKEL (reference sequence). The length of the CDR3 is 18 residues. Here the CDR3 DNA reads TGTGCCAGCAGCCAAAACACCCGGGGAGGGAGGGCCAAAAACATTCAGTACTTC. It is translated as CASSQNTRGGRAKNIQYF.

The rearrangement links TRBV12-3 or TRBV12-4 to TRBJ2-1; the match to TRBD1 covers 7 bases. After removal of 6 bases from V and 5 bases from J, the junction contained 4 bases not matched to a gene. This CDR3 contains 13 residues. The CDR3 protein is CASSPDRDNEQFF. As DNA, the CDR3 is TGTGCCAGCAGCCCCGACAGGGACAATGAGCAGTTCTTC.

The CDR3 region is CASWSGANEQYF. CDR3 nucleotides: TGCGCCAGCTGGAGTGGTGCCAACGAGCAGTACTTC. The V call is TRBV5-1, the J call TRBJ2-7; D uncertain. Germline V lookup: CDR1 SGHRS, CDR2 YFSETQ. The V end was cut by 7 bases, the J end by 5 bases, with 13 bases between. This CDR3 has 12 residues.

This clone was counted once. The chain recombines TRBV28 with TRBJ1-1; D is perhaps TRBD1 (6 bases). This CDR3 contains 17 residues. Germline V lookup: CDR1 MDHEN, CDR2 SYDVKM. V was shortened by 4 bases and J by 1 base, with 19 bases between the two germline ends. The CDR3 region is CASSSIRGGAPNTEAFF. DNA for the CDR3: TGTGCCAGCAGTTCCATCCGGGGGGGCGCTCCGAACACTGAAGCTTTCTTT. The whole variable domain, remainder taken from reference TRBV28 and TRBJ1-1, is DVKVTQSSRYLVKRTGEKVFLECVQDMDHENMFWYRQDPGLGLRLIYFSYDVKMKEKGDIPEGYSVSREKKERFSLILESASTNQTSMYLCASSSIRGGAPNTEAFFGQGTRLTVV.

The CDR3 here is CASSFDANQPQHF. The CDR3 DNA reads as TGTGCCAGCAGCTTTGACGCTAATCAGCCCCAGCATTTT. The chain employs TRBV7-3 and TRBJ1-5, with unresolved D. V lost 3 bases, J lost 4 bases, and 7 bases lay in between. Germline loops: CDR1 SGHTA, CDR2 FQGTGA. The CDR3 length is 13 residues.

This clone was detected ten times or more. This sequence joins TRBV30 and TRBJ1-6, with D unclear. Germline assignment: CDR1 GTSNPN and CDR2 SVGIG (reference sequence). The CDR3 covers 12 residues. V gave up 5 bases and J gave up 1 base, with 3 bases separating them. The DNA for the CDR3 is TGTGCCTGGGGATCCTATAATTCACCCCTCCACTTT. This gives the protein CAWGSYNSPLHF.

This chain joins TRBV27 and TRBJ1-5; TRBD1 is a possible D gene (5 bases). The V end was cut by 3 bases, the J end by 0 bases, with 18 bases between. This CDR3 has 18 amino acids. Germline CDR1 MNHEY, CDR2 SMNVEV (reference sequence). CDR3 bases: TGTGCCAGCAGTTTTTCAGGGACGGGGGGTCTTAGCAATCAGCCCCAGCATTTT. This translates into CASSFSGTGGLSNQPQHF.

The chain links TRBV12-3 or TRBV12-4 to TRBJ1-2; no clear D. Trimming removed 5 bases from V and 8 bases from J, with 15 bases in between. CDR3 size: 13 residues. CDR3 nucleotide sequence: TGTGCCAGCAGTCCTACCCGTTTTGGAGGCTACACCTTC. It translates to CASSPTRFGGYTF.

The chain combines TRBV5-1 with TRBJ2-3, with D perhaps matching TRBD1 or TRBD2 (5 bases each). This CDR3 has 16 residues. Trimming removed 4 bases at V and 3 bases at J, with 18 bases between. Germline CDR1 and CDR2: SGHRS and YFSETQ. DNA for the CDR3: TGCGCCAGCAGCCCCGGGACCGCCGGTCTTACAGATACGCAGTATTTT. It translates to CASSPGTAGLTDTQYF. The full variable domain, in which reference TRBV5-1 and TRBJ2-3 provide the parts outside the CDR3, is KAGVTQTPRYLIKTRGQQVTLSCSPISGHRSVSWYQQTPGQGLQFLFEYFSETQRNKGNFPGRFSGRQFSNSRSEMNVSTLELGDSALYLCASSPGTAGLTDTQYFGPGTRLTVL.

This sequence joins TRBV21-1 and TRBJ2-2; TRBD1 was called by the table and not checked on the DNA. TRBV21-1 is a pseudogene. The CDR3 has 15 residues. The CDR3: CASSTGQGRTGELFF. For the CDR3, the DNA is TGTGCCAGCAGCACCGGACAGGGTCGGACCGGGGAGCTGTTTTTT.

This sequence joins TRBV4-1 and TRBJ1-4; possible D gene TRBD1, 5 bases. The V and J ends lost 0 bases and 10 bases respectively, with 12 bases between them. The V gene's germline CDR1 is MGHRA and CDR2 YSYEKL. This CDR3 contains 14 residues. DNA for the CDR3: TGCGCCAGCAGCCAAGAGGTGTGGCAGGGAAAACTGTTTTTT. This translates into CASSQEVWQGKLFF.

The V call is TRBV7-9, the J call TRBJ1-2; D gene unclear. Germline V CDR1 and CDR2: SEHNR, FQNEAQ (reference sequence). The CDR3 covers 15 residues. V lost 2 bases, J lost 3 bases, and 13 bases lay in between. As DNA, the CDR3 is TGTGCCAGCAGCTTAATGGCAGGCCTAGACTATGGCTACACCTTC. Its translation is CASSLMAGLDYGYTF.

The chain carries TRBV9 and TRBJ2-1; D is uncertain. The germline V and J ends were trimmed by 3 bases and 7 bases, with 14 bases remaining between them. The CDR3 is made up of 14 amino acids. The germline CDR1 and CDR2 sequences are SGDLS and YYNGEE. DNA of the CDR3: TGTGCCAGCAGCGCCCCTGTTTCCGGAAATGAGCAGTTCTTC. This sequence encodes CASSAPVSGNEQFF.

This clone has a handful of counts. The chain recombines TRBV19 with TRBJ2-1; possible D gene TRBD1, 5 bases. CDR1 and CDR2 (germline): LNHDA, SQIVND (reference sequence). Deletions cut 5 bases from V and 2 bases from J, with 16 bases between. The CDR3 spans 16 residues. CDR3 DNA sequence: TGTGCCAGTAGTCATACAAGGACAAGGCCCTACAATGAGCAGTTCTTC. Protein: CASSHTRTRPYNEQFF. The full variable domain, its missing parts supplied by reference TRBV19 and TRBJ2-1, is DGGITQSPKYLFRKEGQNVTLSCEQNLNHDAMYWYRQDPGQGLRLIYYSQIVNDFQKGDIAEGYSVSREKKESFPLTVTSAQKNPTAFYLCASSHTRTRPYNEQFFGPGTRLTVL.

The gene calls are TRBV3-1 (or the pseudogene TRBV3-2) and TRBJ1-1; no firm D call. Germline V gene data show CDR1 as LGHDT and CDR2 as YNNKEL (reference sequence). The CDR3 runs to 16 residues. The V gene lost 3 bases and the J gene lost 5 bases, with 19 bases spanning the gap. DNA for the CDR3: TGTGCCAGCAGCCACTTAGGGTCAGATCTCGGGACTGAAGCTTTCTTT. It yields the protein CASSHLGSDLGTEAFF.

This rearrangement joins TRBV5-6 to TRBJ1-2, with a possible D match to TRBD1 (6 bases). Trimming pared 0 bases from V and 7 bases from J, leaving 10 bases between. CDR1 and CDR2 from the germline V gene are SGHDT and YYEEEE. The CDR3 sequence is 13 residues long. CDR3 residues: CASSLDMGAGYTF. The CDR3 nucleotides are TGTGCCAGCAGCTTGGACATGGGGGCTGGCTACACCTTC.

V gene TRBV4-1 combines with J gene TRBJ2-7; 9 bases map to TRBD1. Trimming at V came to 2 bases and at J to 3 bases, leaving 5 bases not matched to a gene. Germline CDR1 is MGHRA and CDR2 is YSYEKL. The CDR3 contains 15 residues. The CDR3: CASSQRGQGLYEQYF. In DNA form, the CDR3 reads TGCGCCAGCAGCCAACGGGGACAGGGCCTCTACGAGCAGTACTTC.

The V call is TRBV6-5, the J call TRBJ1-3; D possibly corresponds to TRBD1 (5 bases). Trimming removed 6 bases from V and 0 bases from J, with 9 bases in between. Germline CDR1 is MNHEY and CDR2 is SVGAGI. The length of the CDR3 is 14 residues. The CDR3 reads CASRGQGSGNTIYF. CDR3 DNA sequence: TGTGCCAGCAGAGGACAAGGCTCTGGAAACACCATATATTTT.

The rearrangement links TRBV2 to TRBJ2-1, with unresolved D. The CDR3 runs to 13 residues. Trimming took off 4 bases at V and 1 base at J, with 5 bases between the two ends. Per the germline V gene, CDR1 is SNHLY and CDR2 is FYNNEI. CDR3 sequence: CASSGESYNEQFF. In nucleotides, the CDR3 is TGTGCCAGCAGTGGGGAATCCTACAATGAGCAGTTCTTC. The full variable domain, with the rest looked up from reference TRBV2 and TRBJ2-1, is EPEVTQTPSHQVTQMGQEVILRCVPISNHLYFYWYRQILGQKVEFLVSFYNNEISEKSEIFDDQFSVERPDGSNFTLKIRSTKLEDSAMYFCASSGESYNEQFFGPGTRLTVL.

The chain links TRBV14 to TRBJ2-3; D unresolved. Germline CDR1 is SGHDN and CDR2 is FVKESK. Trimming removed 1 base at V and 4 bases at J, with 6 bases between. The CDR3 runs to 13 residues. CDR3 sequence (DNA): TGTGCCAGCAGCCAAGGTCGGGCAGATACGCAGTATTTT. It codes for CASSQGRADTQYF.

V is TRBV9 and J is TRBJ2-1; D gene unclear. Germline CDR1 reads SGDLS; CDR2 reads YYNGEE. The CDR3 is 15 amino acids. V was pared by 0 bases and J by 8 bases, with 15 bases between. CDR3 in amino acids: CASSVGTFGFDEQFF. In DNA form, the CDR3 reads TGTGCCAGCAGCGTAGGTACATTTGGGTTTGATGAGCAGTTCTTC. The full variable domain, with the rest looked up from reference TRBV9 and TRBJ2-1, is DSGVTQTPKHLITATGQRVTLRCSPRSGDLSVYWYQQSLDQGLQFLIQYYNGEERAKGNILERFSAQQFPDLHSELNLSSLELGDSALYFCASSVGTFGFDEQFFGPGTRLTVL.

This clone was seen only once. The CDR3 region has the DNA TGCAGTGCTAGTACAGGGCGAACCCAGCATTTT. This codes for CSASTGRTQHF. This chain connects TRBV20-1 to TRBJ1-5; D is perhaps TRBD1 (6 bases). The germline V gene has CDR1 DFQATT and CDR2 SNEGSKA (reference sequence). The V and J ends lost 3 bases and 11 bases respectively, with 11 bases between them. The CDR3 loop spans 11 amino acids.

A note on this clone: Other DNA sequences in the sample encode the same CDR3. The chain joins TRBV30 to TRBJ1-3; TRBD1 might be the D (5 bases). V lost 4 bases and J 0 bases, leaving 10 bases between the germline ends. Germline V gene lookup returns CDR1 GTSNPN and CDR2 SVGIG (reference sequence). This CDR3 spans 14 amino acids. The chain's CDR3 is CAWTRGGSGNTIYF. The DNA of the CDR3 is TGTGCCTGGACTAGGGGCGGCTCTGGAAACACCATATATTTT. Full variable domain (outside the CDR3, taken from reference TRBV30 and TRBJ1-3): SQTIHQWPATLVQPVGSPLSLECTVEGTSNPNLYWYRQAAGRGLQLLFYSVGIGQISSEVPQNLSASRPQDRQFILSSKKLLLSDSGFYLCAWTRGGSGNTIYFGEGSWLTVV.

This clone came up once. The chain employs TRBV7-9 and TRBJ1-2; no firm D call. The CDR3 extends over 14 amino acids. The germline gives CDR1 SEHNR, CDR2 FQNEAQ (reference sequence). Trimming removed 5 bases at V and 4 bases at J, with 14 bases between. For the CDR3, the DNA is TGTGCCAGCAGCAACGTCCCGGAAGGCTATGGCTACACCTTC. It specifies CASSNVPEGYGYTF. The entire variable domain, with the rest obtained from reference TRBV7-9 and TRBJ1-2, is as follows: DTGVSQNPRHKITKRGQNVTFRCDPISEHNRLYWYRQTLGQGPEFLTYFQNEAQLEKSRLLSDRFSAERPKGSFSTLEIQRTEQGDSAMYLCASSNVPEGYGYTFGSGTRLTVV.

The chain carries TRBV10-2 and TRBJ2-2; 9 nucleotides align to TRBD1. With 0 bases clipped from V and 6 bases from J, the junction kept 5 bases outside the gene matches. Looked up from germline, CDR1 is WSHSY and CDR2 is SAAADI. The CDR3 consists of 16 residues. The CDR3 sequence: CASSESGTGTSGELFF. The CDR3 nucleotides read TGCGCCAGCAGTGAGTCAGGGACAGGGACGTCCGGGGAGCTGTTTTTT.

The V call is TRBV28, the J call TRBJ1-1, with TRBD1 matching over 8 bases. The CDR3 length is 14 residues. J gave up 6 bases and V 4 bases, and 7 bases lay outside the gene matches. The germline CDR1 and CDR2 sequences are MDHEN and SYDVKM. This CDR3 is CASSSGQGIPEAFF. In nucleotides, the CDR3 is TGTGCCAGCAGTTCCGGACAGGGCATCCCTGAAGCTTTCTTT.

This clone appeared once. This chain links TRBV5-1 with TRBJ2-5, with D uncertain. Germline-derived CDR1 and CDR2 are SGHRS and YFSETQ. Trimming removed 4 bases from V and 1 base from J, with 14 bases in between. This CDR3 spans 15 amino acids. For the CDR3, the DNA is TGCGCCAGCAGCCACGCCAGGTTACCCCAAGAGACCCAGTACTTC. Translated, it gives CASSHARLPQETQYF.